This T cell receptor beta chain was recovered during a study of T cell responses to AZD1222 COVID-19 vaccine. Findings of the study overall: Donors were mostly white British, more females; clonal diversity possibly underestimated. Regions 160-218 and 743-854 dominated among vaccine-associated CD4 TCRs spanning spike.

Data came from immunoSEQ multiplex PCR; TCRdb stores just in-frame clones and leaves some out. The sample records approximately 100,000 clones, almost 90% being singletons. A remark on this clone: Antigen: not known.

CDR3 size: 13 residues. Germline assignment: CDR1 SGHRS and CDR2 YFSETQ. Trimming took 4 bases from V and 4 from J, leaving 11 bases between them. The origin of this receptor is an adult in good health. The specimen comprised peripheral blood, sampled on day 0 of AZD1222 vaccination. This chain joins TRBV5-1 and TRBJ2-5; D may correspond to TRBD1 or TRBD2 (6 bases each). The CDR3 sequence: CASSPGAGETQYF. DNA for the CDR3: TGCGCCAGCAGCCCGGGGGCGGGAGAGACCCAGTACTTC. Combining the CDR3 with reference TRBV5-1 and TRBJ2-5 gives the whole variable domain KAGVTQTPRYLIKTRGQQVTLSCSPISGHRSVSWYQQTPGQGLQFLFEYFSETQRNKGNFPGRFSGRQFSNSRSEMNVSTLELGDSALYLCASSPGAGETQYFGPGTRLLVL.